The T cell receptor (beta chain) described here comes from a study of neurological immune-mediated disorders (dated by TCRdb to between 2018 and 2021). Turning to the overall study: Peripheral blood TCR-beta repertoires from HTLV-I-associated myelopathy (HAM/TSP) patients, multiple sclerosis patients and healthy controls were compared by UMI-based sequencing. The 90 to 120 TCR-beta libraries covered PBMC samples along with longitudinal samples, technical triplicates, and paired sorted CD4+ and CD8+ T-cell subsets. The cohort included approximately 70 subjects: approximately 14 with HAM/TSP, some 35 with multiple sclerosis, and roughly 20 healthy controls.

Overall study results and their limits: No identical CDR3 amino acid sequences were found to be shared among expanded clones across subjects, suggesting that TCR-beta repertoires were private in all groups. TCR clonal expansion was highest in HAM/TSP patients and lowest in MS patients, with MS patients falling below even healthy controls.

cDNA was synthesized by template-switch 5'RACE using a primer with a 10-nucleotide random unique molecular identifier that tagged each TCR transcript. Every sequencing run yielded over 170 million TCR-beta sequences covering 15-18 subjects. The RNeasy kit was used to extract total RNA. Using the KAPA Real-time Library Amplification kit, TCR-beta VDJ regions were amplified with primers for the TCR constant region and the 5'RACE anchor. A first PCR added sample indexes and Illumina adaptors, after which a second PCR increased the library yield. After purification with Ampure beads, the TCR product of roughly 650 bp was size-selected on a 2% E-gel SizeSelection system. Before pooling, library quality was checked on a Bioanalyzer, concentration was measured with Qubit, and libraries were quantified with the Kapa Library Quantification kit. Paired-end 2 x 150 bp sequencing of the libraries was performed on an Illumina HiSeq 2500. To increase sequence diversity, about 25-31% phiX was spiked into each library pool. Regarding the original processing steps: Quality-filtered reads were processed with the UMI-based MiGEC pipeline, and over 90% of raw TCR sequences were removed by the MiGEC pipeline during error correction. VDJ genes were aligned to IMGT germline references, and each clonotype was defined by a unique CDR3 amino acid sequence together with V-J genes. VDJtools evaluated clonal expansion, Shannon diversity and CDR3 relatedness (CalcPairwiseDistances, ClusterSamples); CLCbio workbench built phylogenetic trees. Using coefficient-of-variation modelling across technical triplicates, the study counted a clone as expanded if it had at least 8 unique UMIs. The public reads were reanalyzed by TCRdb: fastp trimming at Q25, MiXCR alignment, in-frame beta chains only. Every entry covers one CDR3 protein and lists the most common genes and DNA from its rows. TCRdb, not the authors, supplied the V and J calls. In all, the sample holds 18,000 or so distinct CDR3 sequences, and less than 15% of those were seen once. 7.8% of the sample lies in the top ten.

The sample holds many counts of this clonotype. Its antigen remains unidentified. No base quality values were provided; no much bigger clone lies one nucleotide off. V was cut back by 2 bases and J by 5 bases, leaving a gap of 10 bases between them. CDR3 length: 14 amino acids, cysteine to phenylalanine. Of all the DNA, just the CDR3 is kept, 42 bases in frame from base 1. The germline V gene supplies CDR1 SGHDT and CDR2 YYEEEE. TCR libraries for sorted subsets were made from under 1.1 million sorted CD4+ or CD8+ T cells. PBMCs were separated from peripheral blood using Ficoll-Hypaque density gradient centrifugation and then cryopreserved in liquid nitrogen. The study also sequenced paired sorted CD4+ and CD8+ subsets from healthy controls, HAM/TSP patients and MS patients.

This clonotype was obtained from an older woman with HTLV-1-associated myelopathy (HAM/TSP). Material: CD4+ T cells from blood. The chain links TRBV5-6 with TRBJ2-2, with the D gene not confidently named. CDR3 reads: CASSFGPSTGELFF. The nucleotide sequence is TGTGCCAGCAGCTTTGGACCGTCGACCGGGGAGCTGTTTTTT.